Each of the 14 T cell receptor beta chains below was sequenced from the same sample in a study of Ad26.COV2.S vaccination and SARS-CoV-2 variants. Sample treatment: 15 to 20 received Ad26.COV2.S at low or high dose, single or two shots; about five received placebo; per-sample allocation not given. It was on day 63 after the first vaccine or placebo injection that samples were taken. The method was immunoSEQ multiplex PCR; TCRdb's version includes in-frame clones alone and lacks a portion of them. This table has approximately 480,000 clones, roughly 87% appearing once. Sequencing used peripheral blood, obtained in a trial of Ad26.COV2.S vaccine versus placebo. The receptors come from a person between 18 and 59 years old who received the Ad26.COV2.S COVID-19 vaccine or a placebo.

The V gene is TRBV19, the J gene TRBJ2-7; perhaps TRBD2 as D (6 bases). The CDR3 totals 16 residues. Trimming pared 3 bases from V and 4 bases from J, leaving 19 bases between. Germline lookup yields CDR1 LNHDA and CDR2 SQIVND (reference sequence). The CDR3 region has the DNA TGTGCCAGTAGTATCGTCAAGGCGCCGGGGAGGTACGAGCAGTACTTC. Protein: CASSIVKAPGRYEQYF.

The chain carries TRBV2 and TRBJ2-7; 9 bases agree with TRBD1. This CDR3 spans 14 amino acids. Per germline, CDR1 SNHLY and CDR2 FYNNEI. With 10 bases clipped from V and 6 bases from J, the junction kept 13 bases outside the gene matches. The CDR3 spells CATGGTGQFGEQYF. In nucleotides, the CDR3 is TGTGCCACCGGGGGGACAGGGCAATTCGGCGAGCAGTACTTC.

V is TRBV18 and J is TRBJ2-1; 8 nucleotides align to TRBD2. Looked up from germline, CDR1 is KGHSH and CDR2 is LQKENI. Losses at the gene ends were 3 bases for V and 6 bases for J; bases not matched to a gene: 10. This CDR3 spans 16 amino acids. CDR3 residues: CASSPTGSGRGNEQFF. The CDR3 region has the DNA TGTGCCAGCTCACCCACGGGGAGCGGGAGAGGCAATGAGCAGTTCTTC.

The V call is TRBV7-2, the J call TRBJ1-5; the match to TRBD1 covers 8 bases. Germline values: CDR1 SGHTA, CDR2 FQGNSA. The CDR3 runs 13 residues. With V trimmed by 7 bases and J by 6 bases, 5 bases remained unmatched. The CDR3 nucleotides are TGTGCCAGCACGACAGGGGCGGGTCAGCCCCAGCATTTT. As protein: CASTTGAGQPQHF.

This clone was seen only a few times. The chain combines TRBV7-9 with TRBJ1-4; TRBD1 might be the D (5 bases). CDR1 SEHNR and CDR2 FQNEAQ come from the germline V gene (reference sequence). Trimming left V 3 bases short and J 6 bases short, with 11 bases between. This CDR3 has 14 amino acids. Here the CDR3 reads CASSFGTTDEKLFF. As DNA, the CDR3 is TGTGCCAGCAGCTTCGGGACGACAGATGAAAAACTGTTTTTT.

The J gene is TRBJ2-6, the V gene TRBV28; no reliable D call. Germline CDR1 and CDR2: MDHEN and SYDVKM. The CDR3 is 13 residues long. V dropped 5 bases and J dropped 2 bases, with 4 bases sitting between them. The CDR3, as DNA: TGTGCCAGCAGTCCCCCTGGGGCCAACGTCCTGACTTTC. Its protein is CASSPPGANVLTF.

The chain recombines TRBV9 with TRBJ1-3; possible D gene TRBD1, 6 bases. Germline V lookup: CDR1 SGDLS, CDR2 YYNGEE. Trimming took off 4 bases at V and 8 bases at J, with 19 bases between the two ends. This CDR3 contains 15 residues. The CDR3 reads CASSTQGRLGDTIYF. As DNA, the CDR3 is TGTGCCAGCAGCACGCAGGGGAGGCTGGGGGACACCATATATTTT.

The chain combines TRBV4-1 with TRBJ2-3; TRBD1 aligns across 10 bases. Germline trimming cut 5 bases from V and 0 bases from J; bases unmatched to any gene: 5. Looked up from germline, CDR1 is MGHRA and CDR2 is YSYEKL. The length of the CDR3 is 16 residues. The CDR3, as DNA: TGCGCCAGCAGCAAGGGACAGGGGACTAGCACAGATACGCAGTATTTT. This encodes CASSKGQGTSTDTQYF.

The chain combines TRBV2 with TRBJ1-2, with TRBD1 identical over 7 bases. The CDR3 totals 13 residues. Germline V gene data show CDR1 as SNHLY and CDR2 as FYNNEI. The junction had 7 bases not matched to a gene; V was cut back by 7 bases and J by 5 bases. CDR3 protein: CASNRDSNYGYTF. CDR3 sequence (DNA): TGTGCCAGCAACAGGGACAGCAATTATGGCTACACCTTC. Based on the CDR3 plus reference TRBV2 and TRBJ1-2, the full variable domain is EPEVTQTPSHQVTQMGQEVILRCVPISNHLYFYWYRQILGQKVEFLVSFYNNEISEKSEIFDDQFSVERPDGSNFTLKIRSTKLEDSAMYFCASNRDSNYGYTFGSGTRLTVV.

This chain uses TRBV7-8 with TRBJ2-1, with TRBD1 matching 7 bases. Germline V gene data show CDR1 as SGHVS and CDR2 as FQNEAQ. V was pared by 3 bases and J by 4 bases, with 12 bases of the junction left unmatched. The CDR3 loop spans 17 amino acids. The CDR3 DNA follows: TGTGCCAGCAGCTTGTCGTCAGGGGGAGCAACTTACAATGAGCAGTTCTTC. Translated, it gives CASSLSSGGATYNEQFF. Together with reference TRBV7-8 and TRBJ2-1, the CDR3 gives the full variable domain: GAGVSQSPRYKVAKRGQDVALRCDPISGHVSLFWYQQALGQGPEFLTYFQNEAQLDKSGLPSDRFFAERPEGSVSTLKIQRTQQEDSAVYLCASSLSSGGATYNEQFFGPGTRLTVL.

This clone has just a few counts. V and J are TRBV12-3 or TRBV12-4 and TRBJ2-2; D perhaps matches TRBD2 (5 bases). V lost 6 bases to trimming and J lost 6 bases, with 11 bases between them. This CDR3 is built from 13 residues. CDR3 DNA sequence: TGTGCCAGCAGCCCGGGGAGTCCCGGGGAGCTGTTTTTT. It is translated as CASSPGSPGELFF.

As to this clone: The same CDR3 is also encoded by other DNA sequences in this sample. V is TRBV2 and J is TRBJ1-5; tentative D call: TRBD1 (5 bases). From germline, CDR1 is SNHLY and CDR2 FYNNEI. CDR3 size: 14 residues. V lost 2 bases, J lost 7 bases, and 12 bases lay in between. CDR3 in amino acids: CASSESRVEQPQHF. The CDR3 region has the DNA TGTGCCAGCAGTGAAAGCAGGGTCGAACAGCCCCAGCATTTT.

The chain is built from TRBV28 and TRBJ1-5; 8 nucleotides match TRBD1. Germline V gene data show CDR1 as MDHEN and CDR2 as SYDVKM. The trim removed 5 bases at V and 7 bases at J, leaving 13 bases unmatched. This CDR3 has 16 amino acids. This chain's CDR3 is CASSPRQGALGQPQHF. CDR3 nucleotides: TGTGCCAGCAGTCCGCGGCAGGGGGCCCTAGGGCAGCCCCAGCATTTT.

The chain is built from TRBV27 and TRBJ2-1; 7 bases are shared with TRBD1. The ends lost 8 bases at V and 4 bases at J; junction bases unmatched: 14. Germline V lookup: CDR1 MNHEY, CDR2 SMNVEV (reference sequence). There are 16 residues in the CDR3. CDR3 sequence: CASRKGAGTPYNEQFF. CDR3 bases: TGTGCCAGCCGAAAGGGGGCCGGGACACCTTACAATGAGCAGTTCTTC.